Listed below are T cell receptor beta chains from one sample, sequenced in a study of STAT3 mutations in large granular lymphocyte leukemia. TCRdb keeps only in-frame clones here, not all; method: immunoSEQ multiplex PCR. Of about 24,000 clones listed, 94% were seen once; the top ten hold around 7.1%. The sample comprised peripheral blood mononuclear cells. The origin of the receptors is a man in his forties with T-cell large granular lymphocyte leukemia. Some clones in this sample may be carry-over from other donors' samples. The CDR3 runs from the conserved cysteine through the conserved F or W. Fields, in order: J gene, V gene, D gene, clone size, CDR3 protein, CDR3 DNA. A D gene is named only where the DNA matches it firmly. Clone size appears in some rows only: once, few, many, or a class for an expanded clone.

j_call: TRBJ2-3
v_call: TRBV5-1
d_call: NA
clone_size: NA
cdr3_aa: CASSLWGVGDTDTQYF
cdr3_nt: TGCGCCAGCAGCTTGTGGGGGGTAGGGGACACAGATACGCAGTATTTT

j_call: TRBJ1-4
v_call: TRBV27
d_call: NA
clone_size: once
cdr3_aa: CASSLGFGRGDEKLFF
cdr3_nt: TGTGCCAGCAGTTTAGGTTTCGGCAGGGGAGACGAAAAACTGTTTTTT

j_call: TRBJ2-7
v_call: TRBV4-1
d_call: NA
clone_size: NA
cdr3_aa: CASSHPTAYEQYF
cdr3_nt: TGCGCCAGCAGCCACCCGACAGCCTACGAGCAGTACTTC

j_call: TRBJ1-1
v_call: TRBV2
d_call: NA
clone_size: NA
cdr3_aa: CASSDWQGGTEAFF
cdr3_nt: TGTGCCAGCAGTGATTGGCAGGGAGGCACTGAAGCTTTCTTT

j_call: TRBJ1-1
v_call: TRBV7-2
d_call: TRBD1
clone_size: few
cdr3_aa: CASSPHLQGMNTEAFF
cdr3_nt: TGTGCCAGCAGCCCTCACCTACAGGGGATGAACACTGAAGCTTTCTTT

j_call: TRBJ1-5
v_call: TRBV15
d_call: NA
clone_size: NA
cdr3_aa: CATSSPNQPQHF
cdr3_nt: TGTGCCACCAGCAGTCCTAATCAGCCCCAGCATTTT

j_call: TRBJ2-1
v_call: TRBV4-1
d_call: TRBD2
clone_size: NA
cdr3_aa: CASSPSRGSGGNEQFF
cdr3_nt: TGCGCCAGCAGCCCATCCCGGGGGAGCGGGGGGAATGAGCAGTTCTTC

j_call: TRBJ1-2
v_call: TRBV30
d_call: NA
clone_size: NA
cdr3_aa: CAWSVAGRGKYGYTF
cdr3_nt: TGTGCCTGGAGTGTGGCGGGAAGGGGAAAGTATGGCTACACCTTC

j_call: TRBJ1-1
v_call: TRBV7-9
d_call: NA
clone_size: NA
cdr3_aa: CASSFGGLAFF
cdr3_nt: TGTGCCAGCAGCTTCGGGGGCTTGGCTTTCTTT

j_call: TRBJ2-1
v_call: TRBV9
d_call: TRBD2
clone_size: NA
cdr3_aa: CASSTGGADEQFF
cdr3_nt: TGTGCCAGCAGCACGGGAGGGGCGGATGAGCAGTTCTTC

j_call: TRBJ2-5
v_call: TRBV27
d_call: TRBD2
clone_size: once
cdr3_aa: CASSLRASGGQETQYF
cdr3_nt: TGTGCCAGCAGTTTACGGGCTAGCGGGGGACAGGAGACCCAGTACTTC

j_call: TRBJ2-7
v_call: TRBV5-8
d_call: NA
clone_size: NA
cdr3_aa: CASSLAGGKQYF
cdr3_nt: TGTGCCAGCAGCTTGGCCGGAGGGAAGCAGTACTTC

j_call: TRBJ1-2
v_call: TRBV7-9
d_call: NA
clone_size: NA
cdr3_aa: CASSPDHVAGGSGYTF
cdr3_nt: TGTGCCAGCAGCCCCGACCATGTCGCGGGGGGGTCCGGCTACACCTTC

j_call: TRBJ1-1
v_call: TRBV30
d_call: NA
clone_size: NA
cdr3_aa: CAWSEGGEAFF
cdr3_nt: TGTGCCTGGAGCGAGGGGGGTGAAGCTTTCTTT

j_call: TRBJ1-3
v_call: TRBV7-9
d_call: NA
clone_size: NA
cdr3_aa: CASSFADLGEGLIGF
cdr3_nt: TGTGCCAGCAGCTTTGCGGATTTGGGGGAGGGGTTGATTGGCTTT

j_call: TRBJ2-3
v_call: TRBV20-1
d_call: NA
clone_size: NA
cdr3_aa: CSARDPRGGYF
cdr3_nt: TGCAGTGCTAGAGATCCCCGGGGAGGATATTTT

j_call: TRBJ2-7
v_call: TRBV6-5
d_call: TRBD2
clone_size: NA
cdr3_aa: CASSYSSGGATYEQYF
cdr3_nt: TGTGCCAGCAGTTACTCTAGCGGGGGGGCGACCTACGAGCAGTACTTC

j_call: TRBJ1-2
v_call: TRBV5-4
d_call: NA
clone_size: once
cdr3_aa: CASSLEGNYGYTF
cdr3_nt: TGTGCCAGCAGCTTGGAGGGGAACTATGGCTACACCTTC

j_call: TRBJ2-7
v_call: TRBV10-3
d_call: TRBD1
clone_size: NA
cdr3_aa: CAISGNNRGYEQYF
cdr3_nt: TGTGCCATCAGTGGGAACAACAGGGGGTACGAGCAGTACTTC

j_call: TRBJ1-6
v_call: TRBV14
d_call: NA
clone_size: NA
cdr3_aa: CASSQSLEGGSPLHF
cdr3_nt: TGTGCCAGCAGCCAATCGCTGGAGGGGGGTTCACCCCTCCACTTT

j_call: TRBJ2-1
v_call: TRBV25-1
d_call: NA
clone_size: once
cdr3_aa: CASSYLRGAAYNEQFF
cdr3_nt: TGTGCCAGCAGTTACTTGAGGGGGGCGGCCTACAATGAGCAGTTCTTC

j_call: TRBJ2-7
v_call: TRBV7-9
d_call: NA
clone_size: NA
cdr3_aa: CASSSVLAYEQYF
cdr3_nt: TGTGCCAGCAGCTCCGTTCTCGCCTACGAGCAGTACTTC

j_call: TRBJ1-6
v_call: TRBV10-2
d_call: NA
clone_size: once
cdr3_aa: CASSGSAGFNSPLHF
cdr3_nt: TGCGCCAGCAGTGGGTCGGCAGGGTTCAATTCACCCCTCCACTTT

j_call: TRBJ1-4
v_call: TRBV5-1
d_call: TRBD1
clone_size: NA
cdr3_aa: CASSLVGTGVNEKLFF
cdr3_nt: TGCGCCAGCAGCCTCGTGGGGACAGGGGTTAATGAAAAACTGTTTTTT

j_call: TRBJ1-2
v_call: TRBV5-7
d_call: NA
clone_size: NA
cdr3_aa: CASSLGVDYGYTF
cdr3_nt: TGTGCCAGCAGCTTGGGAGTGGACTATGGCTACACCTTC

j_call: TRBJ1-3
v_call: TRBV5-1
d_call: NA
clone_size: NA
cdr3_aa: CASQFGGNSGNTIYF
cdr3_nt: TGCGCCAGCCAATTCGGAGGGAACTCTGGAAACACCATATATTTT

j_call: TRBJ1-2
v_call: TRBV6-6
d_call: TRBD1
clone_size: NA
cdr3_aa: CASSVGTVYDGYTF
cdr3_nt: TGTGCCAGCAGTGTCGGGACAGTTTACGATGGCTACACCTTC

j_call: TRBJ2-7
v_call: TRBV18
d_call: NA
clone_size: NA
cdr3_aa: CASSAAGSYEQYF
cdr3_nt: TGTGCCAGCTCCGCCGCGGGTTCCTACGAGCAGTACTTC